Sequencing of this T cell receptor beta chain was carried out in a study of beta chain features in type 1 diabetes. Background on the study: Age, gender, cell numbers and subset yield matched between patients and controls.

J was trimmed by 0 bases and V by 5 bases; bases with no gene match: 8. The CDR3 runs to 16 residues. Germline V gene data show CDR1 as SEHNR and CDR2 as FQNEAQ (reference sequence). cDNA synthesis used the whole RNA isolate, giving expressed TCRB sequences. TCRdb's copy holds only in-frame clones and misses some; the assay was immunoSEQ multiplex PCR. The table records about 300,000 clones, under 8.5% of them present only once. This clone was seen more than once but under ten times. Every donor had blood drawn once into heparin, about 116 mL on average. This clonotype was obtained from a woman between 18 and 29 years old in good health. What was sequenced was central memory CD4+ T cells from blood. The chain is built from TRBV7-9 and TRBJ2-3; 7 positions agree with TRBD1. CDR3 coding DNA: TGTGCCAGCAGCCAACGGGGACAGATAAGCACAGATACGCAGTATTTT. Protein product: CASSQRGQISTDTQYF.